These T cell receptor beta chains were read from a single sample in a study of vaccination effects on CD4 cells after COVID-19. The antigens for these receptors are not known. The repertoire was sequenced with immunoSEQ multiplex PCR; TCRdb's copy has only in-frame clones and lacks some. The table includes fewer than 70,000 clones, 75% to 85% detected once. Source: CD4+ T cells from PBMCs cultured with SARS-CoV-2 spike peptides, taken before COVID-19 vaccination. These receptors were obtained from a human donor who received a COVID-19 vaccine. Both conserved end residues are part of each CDR3. D genes are given only for firm matches. Clone size is shown for a subset of rows, as once, few, many or a class of expanded clone.

-	TRBV7-2	-	TRBJ1-4	CASSLGQINEKLFF	TGTGCCAGCAGCTTAGGGCAGATTAATGAAAAACTGTTTTTT
-	TRBV19	-	TRBJ1-2	CASSIPGPRGYTF	TGTGCCAGTAGTATACCGGGCCCACGGGGCTACACCTTC
-	TRBV10-1	-	TRBJ2-2	CASSRNLNTGELFF	TGCGCCAGCAGCCGAAATTTGAACACCGGGGAGCTGTTTTTT
-	TRBV4-3	-	TRBJ1-1	CASSPNLGLEAFF	TGCGCCAGCAGCCCTAACCTAGGTTTGGAAGCTTTCTTT
-	TRBV29-1	-	TRBJ2-2	CSGTPGSGELFF	TGCAGCGGGACCCCTGGCTCCGGGGAGCTGTTTTTT
-	TRBV7-3	TRBD2	TRBJ2-5	CASSRGGSQETQYF	TGTGCCAGCAGCCGCGGGGGGTCCCAAGAGACCCAGTACTTC
-	TRBV27	-	TRBJ2-3	CASSLNGWGLPSTDTQYF	TGTGCCAGCAGTTTAAACGGTTGGGGTCTTCCTAGCACAGATACGCAGTATTTT
-	TRBV7-9	-	TRBJ1-1	CASSLTWQNTEAFF	TGTGCCAGCAGCCTCACCTGGCAGAACACTGAAGCTTTCTTT
-	TRBV2	-	TRBJ2-5	CASRGNGETQYF	TGTGCCAGCAGAGGGAACGGAGAGACCCAGTACTTC
-	TRBV7-9	-	TRBJ2-2	CASSLGQGTTGELFF	TGTGCCAGCAGCTTAGGGCAGGGGACGACCGGGGAGCTGTTTTTT
-	TRBV28	-	TRBJ2-3	CASSLLGVLTDTQYF	TGTGCCAGCAGTTTATTAGGGGTTCTCACAGATACGCAGTATTTT
few	TRBV24-1	TRBD1	TRBJ1-2	CATSEPGQSYGYTF	TGTGCCACCAGTGAACCGGGACAGAGCTATGGCTACACCTTC
-	TRBV2	-	TRBJ1-3	CASSEARVSGNTIYF	TGTGCCAGCAGTGAAGCGCGTGTCTCTGGAAACACCATATATTTT
-	TRBV6-2/TRBV6-3	TRBD1	TRBJ2-5	CASSYDRGQETQYF	TGTGCCAGCAGTTACGACAGGGGCCAAGAGACCCAGTACTTC
-	TRBV5-5	TRBD1	TRBJ2-2	CASSQTGSGGELFF	TGTGCCAGCAGCCAGACAGGGAGCGGCGGGGAGCTGTTTTTT
-	TRBV9	TRBD2	TRBJ2-3	CASSETRGLAGGPDTQYF	TGTGCCAGCAGCGAGACTAGAGGACTAGCGGGGGGGCCAGATACGCAGTATTTT
-	TRBV27	TRBD1	TRBJ1-3	CASRPRTGGNTIYF	TGTGCCAGCAGACCACGGACAGGGGGAAACACCATATATTTT
-	TRBV2	-	TRBJ1-5	CASSGDSNQPQHF	TGTGCCAGCAGCGGGGACAGCAATCAGCCCCAGCATTTT
-	TRBV19	-	TRBJ2-1	CASRVGDTRRDEQFF	TGTGCCAGTAGGGTGGGAGACACCCGACGGGATGAGCAGTTCTTC
-	TRBV6-2/TRBV6-3	-	TRBJ2-3	CASSYAGQSTDTQYF	TGTGCCAGCAGTTACGCCGGACAGTCCACAGATACGCAGTATTTT
-	TRBV5-1	-	TRBJ1-2	CASSLGSQNYGYTF	TGCGCCAGCAGCTTGGGATCCCAAAACTATGGCTACACCTTC
-	TRBV7-6	-	TRBJ2-2	CASSRGLSTGELFF	TGTGCCAGCAGTCGTGGACTATCGACCGGGGAGCTGTTTTTT
-	TRBV6-5	-	TRBJ1-6	CASGRLAGVNSPLHF	TGTGCCAGTGGCCGGCTTGCGGGCGTTAATTCACCCCTCCACTTT
once	TRBV12-3/TRBV12-4	-	TRBJ1-5	CASSLSEEQPQHF	TGTGCCAGCAGTTTGTCAGAGGAACAGCCCCAGCATTTT
-	TRBV5-1	-	TRBJ2-5	CASSPLPGGSETQYF	TGCGCCAGCAGCCCACTTCCCGGGGGCTCGGAGACCCAGTACTTC
-	TRBV6-5	-	TRBJ1-1	CASLENTEAFF	TGTGCCAGCTTGGAGAACACTGAAGCTTTCTTT
once	TRBV6-6	-	TRBJ1-2	CASSPGPPYVYTF	TGTGCCAGCAGTCCGGGGCCTCCCTATGTCTACACCTTC
-	TRBV5-6	-	TRBJ2-5	CASSLWTVLETQYF	TGTGCCAGCAGCTTATGGACGGTCCTGGAGACCCAGTACTTC
once	TRBV9	TRBD2	TRBJ2-2	CASSVYSGANTGELFF	TGTGCCAGCAGCGTGTACAGCGGGGCGAACACCGGGGAGCTGTTTTTT
-	TRBV28	TRBD1	TRBJ1-1	CASSPQSGRGITEAFF	TGTGCCAGCAGCCCCCAGAGTGGCAGGGGGATTACTGAAGCTTTCTTT
-	TRBV7-3	-	TRBJ1-1	CASSLTGSFEAFF	TGTGCCAGCAGCTTAACAGGCAGTTTTGAAGCTTTCTTT
few	TRBV7-3	TRBD2	TRBJ2-5	CASSVTSGGTGTQYF	TGTGCCAGCAGCGTTACTAGCGGGGGGACCGGGACCCAGTACTTC
once	TRBV24-1	-	TRBJ1-3	CATSDLRGSGNTIYF	TGTGCCACCAGTGACCTAAGGGGGTCTGGAAACACCATATATTTT
-	TRBV5-1	-	TRBJ1-3	CASSSGAVAGNTIYF	TGCGCCAGCAGCTCAGGGGCAGTAGCTGGAAACACCATATATTTT
-	TRBV5-1	-	TRBJ1-6	CASSLLPRSNSPLHF	TGCGCCAGCAGCTTGCTACCTCGCAGTAATTCACCCCTCCACTTT
-	TRBV24-1	TRBD2	TRBJ2-2	CATSDPQGIAGVRGTGELFF	TGTGCCACCAGTGATCCCCAGGGGATAGCGGGGGTACGCGGCACCGGGGAGCTGTTTTTT
-	TRBV3-1/TRBV3-2	-	TRBJ2-5	CASSPRGETQYF	TGTGCCAGCAGCCCCCGGGGGGAGACCCAGTACTTC
few	TRBV15	-	TRBJ2-1	CATSGEWDLRYYNEQFF	TGTGCCACCAGCGGCGAATGGGACCTGCGGTACTACAATGAGCAGTTCTTC
-	TRBV5-6	TRBD1	TRBJ1-2	CASSETGGANYGYTF	TGTGCCAGCAGCGAGACAGGGGGAGCTAACTATGGCTACACCTTC
-	TRBV5-1	-	TRBJ1-1	CASSLGPYGAEAFF	TGCGCCAGCAGCTTGGGACCTTACGGGGCTGAAGCTTTCTTT
-	TRBV7-3	-	TRBJ1-2	CASSFDGIYGYTF	TGTGCCAGCAGCTTTGACGGAATCTATGGCTACACCTTC
-	TRBV14	-	TRBJ1-2	CASTRDRTAYGYTF	TGTGCCAGCACCCGAGATCGGACAGCCTATGGCTACACCTTC